Included here is one T cell receptor beta chain sequence, with context. The sample originates from a study of blood T cell repertoires in COVID-19. Germline assignment: CDR1 SGHRS and CDR2 YFSETQ. J lost 2 bases, V lost 6 bases, and 5 bases had no gene match. The CDR3 totals 14 residues. Clones were sequenced by immunoSEQ multiplex PCR, and TCRdb holds only the in-frame ones, with some missing. This sample has about 140,000 clones; 75% to 80% occur once, and the top ten carry 2.5% to 3%. The chain couples TRBV5-1 to TRBJ2-7; 10 positions agree with TRBD1. This receptor was taken from a woman between 50 and 59 years old who had recovered from COVID-19. The sequenced material came from PBMCs or T cells enriched from blood (not recorded which). CDR3 DNA sequence: TGCGCCAGCAAGACCGGGACAGGGGCCTACGAGCAGTACTTC. Translating gives CASKTGTGAYEQYF. Supplemented by reference TRBV5-1 and TRBJ2-7, the full variable domain reads KAGVTQTPRYLIKTRGQQVTLSCSPISGHRSVSWYQQTPGQGLQFLFEYFSETQRNKGNFPGRFSGRQFSNSRSEMNVSTLELGDSALYLCASKTGTGAYEQYFGPGTRLTVT.